Shown below are 5 T cell receptor beta chains from a single sample sequenced in a study of T cell repertoires in cytomegalovirus infection. TCRdb ran MiXCR on the reads and lists one entry per CDR3 protein. The sample consists of more than 250,000 distinct CDR3 sequences, roughly 15% of them appearing once. The sample taken for sequencing was PBMCs. Every receptor here comes from a human donor in good health (CMV status not recorded). Some clones in this sample may be carry-over from other donors' samples.

There are a few counts of this clonotype. This may be a read error, as it is one base from a much larger clone. J is TRBJ1-5 and V is TRBV7-2, with D tentatively TRBD1 (5 bases). Germline loops: CDR1 SGHTA, CDR2 FQGNSA. The CDR3 contains 13 residues. Between the trimmed V and J ends, which lost 7 bases and 3 bases, there was a span of 10 bases. The CDR3 is CASNFRANQPQHF. CDR3 nucleotide sequence: TGTGCCAGCAACTTCAGGGCCAATCAGCCCCAGCATTTT.

This clonotype was counted only a few times. The rearrangement joins TRBV28 to TRBJ1-5; D is perhaps TRBD1 (5 bases). The CDR3 sequence is 12 residues long. The V end lost 8 bases, the J end lost 5 bases, and 10 bases lay between the germline ends. Germline V lookup: CDR1 MDHEN, CDR2 SYDVKM. In DNA form, the CDR3 reads TGTGCCAGCCTTAGGGGCTATCAGCCCCAGCATTTT. It codes for CASLRGYQPQHF.

V is TRBV2 and J is TRBJ2-1; the match to TRBD1 covers 8 bases. The CDR3 runs to 18 residues. Germline lookup yields CDR1 SNHLY and CDR2 FYNNEI. J was trimmed by 1 base and V by 1 base; bases with no gene match: 9. The CDR3: CASSEVHRGTGSYNEQFF. The DNA of the CDR3 is TGTGCCAGCAGTGAAGTTCATCGCGGGACAGGTTCCTACAATGAGCAGTTCTTC.

V and J are TRBV20-1 and TRBJ2-3; 10 bases agree with TRBD2. CDR1 DFQATT and CDR2 SNEGSKA come from the germline V gene (reference sequence). This CDR3 contains 16 residues. The ends lost 0 bases at V and 2 bases at J; junction bases unmatched: 5. CDR3 DNA: TGCAGTGCTAGAGATTGGACTAGCGGAGACACAGATACGCAGTATTTT. Encoded protein: CSARDWTSGDTDTQYF.

This clonotype was seen at least ten times. V usage is TRBV7-8 and J usage is TRBJ2-7, with 9 bases matching TRBD1. V shed 4 bases and J 2 bases; nucleotides not matched to a gene: 18. The germline V gene has CDR1 SGHVS and CDR2 FQNEAQ. This CDR3 is 19 amino acids long. CDR3: CASSSLGYNGQGRPYEQYF. The CDR3 bases are TGTGCCAGCAGCTCCTTAGGGTATAACGGACAGGGGCGGCCCTACGAGCAGTACTTC.